This T cell receptor (beta chain) was profiled in a study of T cells in Graves' hyperthyroidism and ophthalmopathy. Study details: The initial diagnosis was the point when peripheral blood was collected, ahead of any treatment. The study's findings and limits: From stable hyperthyroidism, ophthalmopathy was set apart by a 13 V-J model. In blood, most of the thyroid clonotypes expanded above 0.001 were also present.

RNA transcripts served as the template for amplifying TCR beta CDR3 regions. The TCR CDR3 was amplified in a first-round RT-PCR using the HTBI primer set. MiXCR, run by TCRdb on the multiplex PCR reads, gives a single entry per CDR3 protein. The table includes hundreds of thousands of distinct CDR3 sequences, roughly 15% detected once. The CDR3 contains 16 residues. V was cut by 5 bases and J by 0 bases, with 14 bases left in between. Criteria for exclusion of patients were uncontrolled infection, other autoimmune disease, pregnancy or lactation. A note on this clonotype: As yet, its antigen is unknown.

This clonotype was sampled from a woman in her forties with Graves' ophthalmopathy. This chain joins TRBV12-3 or TRBV12-4 and TRBJ1-5, with a tentative D call TRBD1 (5 bases). The source material was blood. CDR3 region: CASSPSGGGSNQPQHF. CDR3 coding DNA: TGTGCCAGCAGTCCTAGCGGGGGAGGTAGCAATCAGCCCCAGCATTTT.